The rows below give T cell receptor beta chains drawn from one sample of a study of T-cell reconstitution after alpha-beta-depleted transplantation in children. TCRdb passed the PCR reads through MiXCR, listing each CDR3 protein once. The sample consists of 25,000 or so distinct CDR3 sequences, 15% to 20% of them appearing once. The sequencing here drew on PBMCs, mostly from graft donor cells, taken 60 days after TCRalphabeta/CD19-depleted stem cell transplant. Every receptor here comes from a male patient between 2 and 15 years old who had a stem cell transplant for acute lymphoblastic leukemia, so the T cells may come from the graft donor. CDR3s include the opening cysteine and the closing phenylalanine or tryptophan. Each record gives: V gene, clone size, D gene, J gene, CDR3 protein, CDR3 DNA. The D gene is left open where the match is weak. A row's size may be missing; if present it is once, few, many or a size class.

V: TRBV5-1; size: NA; D: TRBD2; J: TRBJ2-3; CDR3: CASSLTPSGTSTDTQYF; DNA: TGCGCCAGCAGCTTAACTCCTAGCGGCACTAGCACAGATACGCAGTATTTT
V: TRBV12-3/TRBV12-4; size: many; D: TRBD2; J: TRBJ2-3; CDR3: CASSPLRSGGSTDTQYF; DNA: TGTGCCAGCAGTCCCCTTAGGTCGGGGGGAAGCACAGATACGCAGTATTTT
V: TRBV10-1; size: few; D: TRBD1; J: TRBJ2-4; CDR3: CASSYWTGNF; DNA: TGCGCCAGCAGTTACTGGACAGGAAACTTC
V: TRBV7-2; size: NA; D: NA; J: TRBJ1-1; CDR3: CASSFSGDTEAFF; DNA: TGTGCCAGCAGCTTTTCAGGGGACACTGAAGCTTTCTTT
V: TRBV6-2/TRBV6-3; size: many; D: NA; J: TRBJ1-2; CDR3: CASSYGQTIGGYTF; DNA: TGTGCCAGCAGTTACGGACAGACCATCGGTGGCTACACCTTC
V: TRBV3-1; size: NA; D: TRBD2; J: TRBJ2-7; CDR3: CATSNQAGGPNEQYF; DNA: TGTGCCACCTCCAACCAAGCGGGAGGGCCCAACGAGCAGTACTTC
V: TRBV2; size: NA; D: NA; J: TRBJ1-2; CDR3: CASSGEDYGYTF; DNA: TGTGCCAGCAGTGGAGAAGACTATGGCTACACCTTC
V: TRBV5-1; size: many; D: NA; J: TRBJ2-3; CDR3: CASSLDRGTDTQYF; DNA: TGCGCCAGCAGCTTGGACAGGGGCACAGATACGCAGTATTTT
V: TRBV27; size: NA; D: NA; J: TRBJ2-5; CDR3: CASRGGFRAETQYF; DNA: TGTGCCAGCAGGGGGGGCTTCCGGGCAGAGACCCAGTACTTC
V: TRBV9; size: many; D: NA; J: TRBJ2-3; CDR3: CASSDELDRITDTQYF; DNA: TGTGCCAGCAGCGACGAACTCGACAGGATCACAGATACGCAGTATTTT
V: TRBV7-2; size: many; D: TRBD1; J: TRBJ1-4; CDR3: CASSSAGTVNEKLFF; DNA: TGTGCCAGCAGCTCGGCCGGGACAGTAAATGAAAAACTGTTTTTT
V: TRBV7-2; size: many; D: NA; J: TRBJ1-1; CDR3: CASSLSGTEAFF; DNA: TGTGCCAGCAGCTTATCAGGGACTGAAGCTTTCTTT
V: TRBV27; size: NA; D: NA; J: TRBJ2-3; CDR3: CASRRGQLNTDTQYF; DNA: TGTGCCAGCAGGAGAGGACAGCTAAACACAGATACGCAGTATTTT
V: TRBV20-1; size: many; D: NA; J: TRBJ2-1; CDR3: CSASGRTYNEQFF; DNA: TGCAGTGCTAGTGGACGGACCTACAATGAGCAGTTCTTC
V: TRBV29-1; size: few; D: NA; J: TRBJ2-6; CDR3: CSVVGSGANVLTF; DNA: TGCAGCGTTGTAGGCTCTGGGGCCAACGTCCTGACTTTC
V: TRBV7-9; size: NA; D: TRBD1; J: TRBJ1-3; CDR3: CASRTGGPRSGNTIYF; DNA: TGTGCCAGCAGGACAGGGGGCCCTCGCTCTGGAAACACCATATATTTT
V: TRBV28; size: NA; D: NA; J: TRBJ1-2; CDR3: CASRSSSGYTF; DNA: TGTGCCAGCAGGTCATCCTCTGGCTACACCTTC